These 8 T cell receptor beta chains share one sample of origin, sequenced in a study of circulating and synovial CD4+ cells in juvenile arthritis. Assay: immunoSEQ multiplex PCR; the TCRdb copy retains only in-frame clones and omits some. The data contain tens of thousands of clones, about 95% of them seen just once; the ten biggest clones take up approximately 0.18%. Sequencing used CD4+ T cells from blood. The source is a human donor with juvenile idiopathic arthritis.

The genes are TRBV7-2 and TRBJ2-7; 7 positions match TRBD2. From germline, CDR1 is SGHTA and CDR2 FQGNSA. The ends lost 5 bases at V and 0 bases at J; junction bases unmatched: 4. CDR3 length equals 14 residues. For the CDR3, the DNA is TGTGCCAGCAGCCGCGGACTAGGCTCCTACGAGCAGTACTTC. Protein: CASSRGLGSYEQYF.

The CDR3 spells CASSLAGLNTEAFF. CDR3 DNA: TGTGCCAGCAGCTTAGCAGGACTCAACACTGAAGCTTTCTTT. V is TRBV7-2 and J is TRBJ1-1; D is unclear. Germline values: CDR1 SGHTA, CDR2 FQGNSA. This CDR3 is built from 14 residues. V was clipped by 0 bases and J by 2 bases, with 7 bases between them.

The table lists this clone with a count of one. The genes are TRBV2 and TRBJ2-1, with TRBD1 as a possible D gene (5 bases). This CDR3 is 15 amino acids long. Germline CDR1 is SNHLY and CDR2 is FYNNEI. V shed 5 bases and J shed 2 bases, with 13 bases lying between them. CDR3 protein: CASSRGSTTYNEQFF. CDR3 DNA sequence: TGTGCCAGCAGTAGGGGTTCAACGACCTACAATGAGCAGTTCTTC.

The rearrangement joins TRBV30 to TRBJ1-1, with unresolved D. CDR3 length: 16 amino acids. The germline V gene encodes CDR1 GTSNPN and CDR2 SVGIG (reference sequence). Deletions cut 2 bases from V and 4 bases from J, with 20 bases between. CDR3 nucleotides: TGTGCCTGGAGTTCCTCGGGGTCTGTTCGCGGCACTGAAGCTTTCTTT. The encoded protein is CAWSSSGSVRGTEAFF.

This clone showed up just a few times. This rearrangement joins TRBV28 to TRBJ1-4; TRBD1 matches at 9 bases. The V and J ends lost 1 base and 6 bases, in that order; junction bases with no gene match: 3. The CDR3 spans 15 residues. From germline, CDR1 is MDHEN and CDR2 SYDVKM. In nucleotides, the CDR3 is TGTGCCAGCAGTTTATCACAGGGGGCCTATGAAAAACTGTTTTTT. It specifies CASSLSQGAYEKLFF.

V usage is TRBV28 and J usage is TRBJ1-5, with 9 bases that match TRBD1. The CDR3 totals 17 residues. V dropped 6 bases and J dropped 7; count of bases not matched to a gene: 16. Germline loops: CDR1 MDHEN, CDR2 SYDVKM. CDR3 coding DNA: TGTGCCAGCAGAGGGACAGGGATGCGGGTGAGCGGCCAGCCCCAGCATTTT. This translates into CASRGTGMRVSGQPQHF.

The chain is built from TRBV29-1 and TRBJ2-7; tentative D call: TRBD1 (6 bases). CDR1 is SQVTM, CDR2 ANQGSEA, per germline. Trimming took off 4 bases at V and 0 bases at J, with 19 bases between the two ends. The CDR3 totals 16 residues. CDR3 sequence reads: CSVAKSDRPYSYEQYF. The CDR3 DNA follows: TGCAGCGTTGCGAAAAGCGACAGGCCCTACTCCTACGAGCAGTACTTC.

V usage is TRBV5-5 and J usage is TRBJ1-1, with D maybe TRBD1 (6 bases). CDR1 is SGHKS, CDR2 YYEKEE, per germline (reference sequence). Trimming pared 1 base from V and 0 bases from J, leaving 13 bases between. The CDR3 has 16 residues. CDR3 amino acids: CASSLWGGDMNTEAFF. DNA for the CDR3: TGTGCCAGCAGCTTGTGGGGGGGCGACATGAACACTGAAGCTTTCTTT.